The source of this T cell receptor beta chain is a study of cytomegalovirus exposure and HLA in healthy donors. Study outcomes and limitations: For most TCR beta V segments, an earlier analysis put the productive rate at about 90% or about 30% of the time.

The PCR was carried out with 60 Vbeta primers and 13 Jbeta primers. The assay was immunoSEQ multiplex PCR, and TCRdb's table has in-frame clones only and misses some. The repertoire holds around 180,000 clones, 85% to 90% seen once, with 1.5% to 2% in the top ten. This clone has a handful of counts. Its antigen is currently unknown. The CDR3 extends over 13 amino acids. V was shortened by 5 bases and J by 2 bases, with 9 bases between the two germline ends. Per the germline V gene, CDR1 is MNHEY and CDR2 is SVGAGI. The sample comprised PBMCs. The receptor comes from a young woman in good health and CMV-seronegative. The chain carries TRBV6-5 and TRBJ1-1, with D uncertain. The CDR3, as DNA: TGTGCCAGCAGTATGGGCGACAACACTGAAGCTTTCTTT. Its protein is CASSMGDNTEAFF.